Below, one TCR beta chain is given with its context. The target antigen is unknown. From germline, CDR1 is LGHDT and CDR2 YNNKEL (reference sequence). V was shortened by 6 bases and J by 2 bases, with 8 bases between the two germline ends. This CDR3 contains 12 residues. This sample was taken from a study of T cell responses to AZD1222 COVID-19 vaccine. Study in general: Some second doses came at about 4 weeks and others at about 12 weeks; these were pooled.

Study-wide results and limits: In a largely white British group with more females than males, clonal diversity was possibly underestimated. Only a handful of people who got AZD1222 tested seropositive at baseline. Spike-specific TCR breadth and depth went up after people got two AZD1222 doses.

TCRdb's table, derived via immunoSEQ multiplex PCR, lists solely in-frame clones and lacks some. The table includes 150,000 to 200,000 clones, around 87% detected once. The sample was peripheral blood, taken on day 0 of AZD1222 vaccination. The receptor comes from an adult in good health. The chain links TRBV3-1 (or the pseudogene TRBV3-2) to TRBJ2-7, with D possibly TRBD1 on 6 matching bases. The CDR3 DNA is TGTGCCAGCAGTAGGGGGACCTACGAGCAGTACTTC. This codes for CASSRGTYEQYF.